This passage covers 16 T cell receptor beta chains from one sample sequenced in a study of blood T cell repertoires in COVID-19. Measured with immunoSEQ multiplex PCR; TCRdb has only the in-frame clones, and not every one. The data show a few hundred thousand clones, around 83% seen once. Material: peripheral blood. Every receptor here comes from a woman aged 18-29 years with acute or convalescent COVID-19.

This clone was picked up a small number of times. Here the CDR3 reads CASSLVPPGKAPLHF. In nucleotides, the CDR3 is TGTGCCAGCAGCTTAGTTCCCCCAGGGAAGGCACCCCTCCACTTT. V gene TRBV7-2 combines with J gene TRBJ1-6; D is possibly TRBD1 (5 bases). The CDR3 is made up of 15 amino acids. Trimming took 1 base from V and 11 from J, leaving 15 bases between them. Germline CDR1 is SGHTA and CDR2 is FQGNSA.

This sequence joins TRBV7-8 and TRBJ1-2, with D possibly TRBD1 on 6 matching bases. CDR3 length: 18 residues. Germline V gene lookup returns CDR1 SGHVS and CDR2 FQNEAQ. The germline V and J ends were trimmed by 2 bases and 2 bases, with 21 bases remaining between them. The DNA of the CDR3 is TGTGCCAGCAGCTTATCTGTCCCAGGGGCAGCCTCCAACTATGGCTACACCTTC. This translates into CASSLSVPGAASNYGYTF.

The chain has TRBV21-1 and TRBJ2-7; the table assigns TRBD2, which was not confirmed against the DNA. TRBV21-1 is listed as a pseudogene. There are 12 residues in the CDR3. The CDR3 is CASSTNLNEQYF. DNA for the CDR3: TGTGCCAGCAGCACCAACTTGAACGAGCAGTACTTC.

J is TRBJ1-4 and V is TRBV30; TRBD1 might be the D (5 bases). The V gene's germline CDR1 is GTSNPN and CDR2 SVGIG (reference sequence). The CDR3 is made up of 13 amino acids. The ends were cut back, 0 bases at V and 8 bases at J, with 10 bases in the middle. The CDR3 here is CAWSVQAGEKLFF. The CDR3 nucleotides read TGTGCCTGGAGTGTACAGGCAGGCGAAAAACTGTTTTTT.

The chain recombines TRBV6-6 with TRBJ2-5; TRBD2 aligns across 12 bases. CDR1 is MNHNY, CDR2 SVGAGI, per germline (reference sequence). V lost 4 bases and J lost 5; bases outside the gene matches: 5. CDR3 length equals 15 residues. Here the CDR3 DNA reads TGTGCCAGCAGTTCTAGCGGGAGGGCCTGGGAGACCCAGTACTTC. This encodes CASSSSGRAWETQYF.

V usage is TRBV3-1 (or the pseudogene TRBV3-2) and J usage is TRBJ2-7; no reliable D call. V gave up 1 base and J gave up 2 bases, with 18 bases separating them. Germline loops: CDR1 LGHDT, CDR2 YNNKEL (reference sequence). The CDR3 has 17 residues. The CDR3 DNA reads as TGTGCCAGCAGCCAAGGGGTCGGCGGTCCCGACCCCTACGAGCAGTACTTC. Its translation: CASSQGVGGPDPYEQYF.

The CDR3 DNA reads TGCGCCAGCAGCTTGTTTGGGACAGGGGAAGAGACCCAGTACTTC. Translation gives CASSLFGTGEETQYF. V is TRBV5-1 and J is TRBJ2-5, with 10 positions matching TRBD1. This CDR3 region has 15 residues. J gave up 3 bases and V 1 base, and 3 bases lay outside the gene matches. Germline V gives CDR1 SGHRS, CDR2 YFSETQ.

This chain uses TRBV5-6 with TRBJ1-1; D uncertain. CDR1 and CDR2 (germline): SGHDT, YYEEEE. The CDR3 length is 13 residues. V lost 7 bases and J 1 base, leaving 11 bases between the germline ends. CDR3 coding DNA: TGTGCCAGCGGGGAGGGCTGGAACACTGAAGCTTTCTTT. Protein product: CASGEGWNTEAFF. Using reference TRBV5-6 and TRBJ1-1 for the parts outside the CDR3, the full variable domain is DAGVTQSPTHLIKTRGQQVTLRCSPKSGHDTVSWYQQALGQGPQFIFQYYEEEERQRGNFPDRFSGHQFPNYSSELNVNALLLGDSALYLCASGEGWNTEAFFGQGTRLTVV.

The CDR3 DNA reads TGTGCCAGCAGCTCGAGGCTAGCGGGAGAGGGCTACGAGCAGTACTTC. Translated, it gives CASSSRLAGEGYEQYF. This sequence joins TRBV5-4 and TRBJ2-7; 10 nucleotides line up with TRBD2. The CDR3 sequence is 16 residues long. Germline values: CDR1 SGHNT, CDR2 YYREEE (reference sequence). The V and J ends lost 3 bases and 3 bases, in that order; junction bases with no gene match: 9.

This clone was seen a few times. V usage is TRBV6-1 and J usage is TRBJ2-7; TRBD2 matches at 7 bases. The CDR3 has 16 amino acids. V lost 1 base to trimming and J lost 1 base; unmatched junction nucleotides: 7. Germline loops: CDR1 MNHNS, CDR2 SASEGT. Here the CDR3 reads CASSEEGRAASYEQYF. In DNA form, the CDR3 reads TGTGCCAGCAGTGAAGAGGGGAGGGCAGCTTCCTACGAGCAGTACTTC.

Comments on this clone: Given the absence of the conserved phenylalanine or tryptophan at the CDR3 end, a read error is likely. Because the CDR3's place on the DNA is in doubt, the DNA is left out and the CDR3 is given as listed by TCRdb. The V and J genes are TRBV11-2 and TRBJ1-1; the table's D call of TRBD1 was not tested on the DNA. The CDR3 is 14 amino acids long, termini counted. Germline CDR1 reads SGHAT; CDR2 reads FQNNGV. The chain's CDR3 is CASSLERSGTGIFS.

The chain couples TRBV12-3 or TRBV12-4 to TRBJ2-5; D not certain. The CDR3 has 13 residues. V dropped 5 bases and J dropped 3 bases, with 10 bases sitting between them. CDR3 residues: CASSPTGEETQYF. CDR3 nucleotide sequence: TGTGCCAGCAGTCCGACTGGAGAAGAGACCCAGTACTTC.

The sample holds one count of this clone. V gene TRBV18 combines with J gene TRBJ2-7; tentative D call: TRBD1 (6 bases). V dropped 0 bases and J dropped 3 bases, with 12 bases sitting between them. The V gene's germline CDR1 is KGHSH and CDR2 LQKENI. The CDR3 is 15 amino acids. This CDR3 is CASSPPWGQGYEQYF. CDR3 DNA sequence: TGTGCCAGCTCACCACCGTGGGGACAAGGCTACGAGCAGTACTTC.

The V and J genes are TRBV6-4 and TRBJ2-1; the match to TRBD2 covers 11 bases. The CDR3 contains 16 residues. The germline gives CDR1 MRHNA, CDR2 SNTAGT. V gave up 6 bases and J gave up 4 bases; unmatched junction bases: 8. Written as DNA, the CDR3 is TGTGCCAGCAGCCTATACCCTAGCGGGGGGTACAATGAGCAGTTCTTC. This codes for CASSLYPSGGYNEQFF.

This clone was counted only a few times. The chain has TRBV28 and TRBJ2-7; 12 bases agree with TRBD2. V lost 3 bases, J lost 1 base, and 22 bases stayed unmatched. Germline V gives CDR1 MDHEN, CDR2 SYDVKM. The CDR3 has 22 amino acids. The CDR3 DNA is TGTGCCAGCAGTTTGTTGGGGGTAAGCTTTACGACTAGCGGGAGTTTGTCCTACGAGCAGTACTTC. Its protein is CASSLLGVSFTTSGSLSYEQYF.

This rearrangement joins TRBV27 to TRBJ2-2, with D perhaps TRBD2 (5 bases). This CDR3 is built from 14 residues. The germline gives CDR1 MNHEY, CDR2 SMNVEV (reference sequence). V dropped 7 bases and J dropped 1 base, with 10 bases sitting between them. CDR3 loop: CASKEGRNTGELFF. CDR3 nucleotides: TGTGCCAGCAAAGAGGGCCGGAACACCGGGGAGCTGTTTTTT.